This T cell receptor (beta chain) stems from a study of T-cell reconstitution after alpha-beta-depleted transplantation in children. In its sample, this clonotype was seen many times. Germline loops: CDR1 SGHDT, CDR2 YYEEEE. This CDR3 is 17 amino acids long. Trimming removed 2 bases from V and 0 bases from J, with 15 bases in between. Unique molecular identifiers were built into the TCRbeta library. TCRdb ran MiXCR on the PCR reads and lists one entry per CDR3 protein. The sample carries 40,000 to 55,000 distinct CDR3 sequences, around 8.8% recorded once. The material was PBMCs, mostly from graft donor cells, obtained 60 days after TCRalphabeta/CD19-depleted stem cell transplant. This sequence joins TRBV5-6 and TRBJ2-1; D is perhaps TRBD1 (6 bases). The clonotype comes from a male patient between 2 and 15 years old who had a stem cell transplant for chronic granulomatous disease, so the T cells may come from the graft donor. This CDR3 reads CASSFRGSGISYNEQFF. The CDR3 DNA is TGTGCCAGCAGCTTCAGGGGCTCGGGGATCTCCTACAATGAGCAGTTCTTC.